These 8 T cell receptor beta chains came from one sample sequenced in a study of Graves' ophthalmopathy and Graves' hyperthyroidism. TCR beta CDR3 regions were amplified from RNA transcripts. RT-PCR was first run with HTBI primers, then multiplex PCR in a second round. TCRdb processed the multiplex PCR reads anew with MiXCR; each CDR3 protein has one entry. The data hold 650,000 to 900,000 distinct CDR3 sequences, with 35% to 50% observed a single time. The source material was peripheral blood. These receptors were collected from an adult man with Graves' ophthalmopathy.

This clonotype was found many times. The rearrangement joins TRBV10-2 to TRBJ1-1, with a weak D call TRBD1 (6 bases). V was trimmed by 2 bases and J by 7 bases, leaving 20 bases between them. Germline loops: CDR1 WSHSY, CDR2 SAAADI. This CDR3 has 16 residues. CDR3 sequence (DNA): TGCGCCAGCAGTGAGAGGACAGTGAGCCCTGGCAGTGAAGCTTTCTTT. The encoded protein is CASSERTVSPGSEAFF.

This clonotype came up many times. V is TRBV7-2 and J is TRBJ1-6, with D tentatively TRBD1 (5 bases). CDR3 length: 13 residues. CDR1 is SGHTA and CDR2 is FQGNSA in the germline V gene. V lost 5 bases, J lost 10 bases, and 12 bases lay in between. The CDR3 here is CASSASRDSPLHF. The DNA of the CDR3 is TGTGCCAGCAGCGCAAGCAGGGACTCACCCCTCCACTTT.

In this sample, this clonotype turned up a few times. The V call is TRBV11-2, the J call TRBJ2-6, with D unclear. The V end was cut by 7 bases, the J end by 5 bases, with 9 bases between. The CDR3 is 13 residues long. Germline assignment: CDR1 SGHAT and CDR2 FQNNGV. The CDR3 DNA follows: TGTGCCAGCAACCGAGACAGGGCCAACGTCCTGACTTTC. It codes for CASNRDRANVLTF.

The rearrangement joins TRBV24-1 to TRBJ2-7, with a weak D call TRBD1 (6 bases). Trimming shortened V by 4 bases and J by 3 bases, and 15 bases separated the two germline ends. This CDR3 is 15 amino acids long. The V gene's germline CDR1 is KGHDR and CDR2 SFDVKD. Written as DNA, the CDR3 is TGTGCCACCAGTGACGGACAGCTACCCTTCTACGAGCAGTACTTC. It codes for CATSDGQLPFYEQYF.

This clonotype was detected a few times. This chain joins TRBV20-1 and TRBJ2-5; no firm D call. V shed 1 base and J shed 5 bases, with 11 bases lying between them. The germline CDR1 and CDR2 sequences are DFQATT and SNEGSKA (reference sequence). CDR3 length equals 13 residues. CDR3 DNA sequence: TGCAGTGCTAGAGCCCCGGCTTCGGAGACCCAGTACTTC. This codes for CSARAPASETQYF.

The chain is built from TRBV20-1 and TRBJ2-5, with 12 bases that match TRBD1. The germline V gene has CDR1 DFQATT and CDR2 SNEGSKA (reference sequence). CDR3 length: 15 amino acids. Trimming took 5 bases from V and 4 from J; bases not matched to a gene: 8. The CDR3 reads CSASPGTGGRETQYF. CDR3 nucleotides: TGCAGTGCTTCCCCCGGGACAGGGGGCCGAGAGACCCAGTACTTC.

This CDR3 is CASRRLAGGFYEQYF. The CDR3 coding sequence is TGTGCCAGCAGGCGACTAGCGGGAGGGTTCTACGAGCAGTACTTC. V usage is TRBV7-9 and J usage is TRBJ2-7; 14 nucleotides align to TRBD2. J lost 3 bases, V lost 6 bases, and 4 bases had no gene match. CDR3 length equals 15 residues. In germline, CDR1 is SEHNR, CDR2 FQNEAQ (reference sequence).

V usage is TRBV25-1 and J usage is TRBJ2-2, with 10 bases fitting TRBD2. The CDR3 is 16 residues long. J lost 4 bases, V lost 5 bases, and 7 bases had no gene match. Germline V gene lookup returns CDR1 MGHDK and CDR2 SYGVNS. The CDR3 nucleotides are TGTGCCAGCAGTAGCAGGACTAGCGGATTCACCGGGGAGCTGTTTTTT. This gives the protein CASSSRTSGFTGELFF.